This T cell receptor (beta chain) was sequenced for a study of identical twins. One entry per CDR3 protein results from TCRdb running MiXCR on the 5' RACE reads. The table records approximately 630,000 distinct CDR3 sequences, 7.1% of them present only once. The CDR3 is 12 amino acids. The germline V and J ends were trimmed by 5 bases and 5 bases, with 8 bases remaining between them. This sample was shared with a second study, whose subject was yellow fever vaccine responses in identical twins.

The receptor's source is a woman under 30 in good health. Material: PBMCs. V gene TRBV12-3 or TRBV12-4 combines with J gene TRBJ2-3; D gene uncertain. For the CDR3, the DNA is TGTGCCAGCAGTCCCTTGATAGATACGCAGTATTTT. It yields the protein CASSPLIDTQYF.